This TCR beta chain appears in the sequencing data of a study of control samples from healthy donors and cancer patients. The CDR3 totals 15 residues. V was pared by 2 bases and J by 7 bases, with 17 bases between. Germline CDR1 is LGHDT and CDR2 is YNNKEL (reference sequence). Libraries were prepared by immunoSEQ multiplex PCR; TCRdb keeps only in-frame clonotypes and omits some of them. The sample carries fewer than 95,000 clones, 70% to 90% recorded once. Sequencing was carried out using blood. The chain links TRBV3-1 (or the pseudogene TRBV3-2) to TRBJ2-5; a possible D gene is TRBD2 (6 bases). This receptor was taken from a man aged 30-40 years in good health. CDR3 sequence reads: CASSQRERTKGTQYF. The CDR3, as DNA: TGTGCCAGCAGCCAAAGAGAGCGGACTAAAGGGACCCAGTACTTC.